This T cell receptor (beta chain) comes out of a study of OX40 agonist ivuxolimab in advanced cancers. Looking at the study overall: The drug used for patients, ivuxolimab, was an agonistic anti-OX40 (CD134) antibody. Age averaged about 60 years (range about 20 to 80), and roughly 80% were male.

Looked up from germline, CDR1 is MNHEY and CDR2 is SMNVEV (reference sequence). The V segment lost 5 bases and the J segment 1 base; nucleotides outside the gene matches: 6. This CDR3 spans 15 amino acids. This clone was seen once. Method: immunoSEQ multiplex PCR; TCRdb's copy keeps in-frame clones and lacks some. The data contain 95,000 to 100,000 clones, roughly 80% of them singletons. This TCR was sampled from an adult with an advanced solid tumor such as melanoma, head and neck, liver or kidney cancer. Specimen: CD4+ or CD8+ T cells sorted from blood, collected in a trial of the OX40 agonist ivuxolimab. The chain couples TRBV27 to TRBJ1-1, with 8 nucleotides matching TRBD1. The CDR3 DNA sequence: TGTGCCAGCAGTACGCCGACAGGGGAGAACACTGAAGCTTTCTTT. It specifies CASSTPTGENTEAFF.